This T cell receptor (beta chain) was sequenced for a study of molecular identifiers for immune sequencing clone quantification. TCRdb independently ran MiXCR on the PCR reads; one entry per CDR3 protein. Among fewer than 100,000 distinct CDR3 sequences listed, about 21% were seen once. With RNA at 10%, 30% or 50%, naive CD8 libraries came from approximately 22,000 to 940,000 sorted cells. This clonotype came up many times. Its specificity is not known. The CDR3 extends over 12 amino acids. V lost 3 bases and J lost 2, with 5 bases in between. Germline lookup yields CDR1 SEHNR and CDR2 FQNEAQ (reference sequence). Study findings and constraints: In naive cells, clones above 20 RNA copies held under 1% of molecules, whereas in effector cells they held over 97%. In a background of over 750,000 naive cells, spiked Jurkat TCR RNA from one cell was reportedly detectable.

This chain uses TRBV7-9 with TRBJ2-7, with D uncertain. Sequencing was performed on naive CD8+ T cells from blood, with Jurkat cell RNA spiked in. Sample subset: FACS-sorted CD8+CD4-CCR7+CD45RA+ naive T cells. This TCR was sampled from a human donor in good health. Some libraries in this study had Jurkat cell RNA spiked in. This CDR3 is CASSLAPYEQYF. In nucleotides, the CDR3 is TGTGCCAGCAGCTTGGCACCCTACGAGCAGTACTTC.